These 15 T cell receptor beta chains share one sample of origin, sequenced in a study of blood T cells in healthy people across ages. A J-beta primer mix and a sample-barcoded 5' primer were used in a second PCR of about 7 to 12 cycles. TCRdb called the 5' RACE reads again in MiXCR, with one record for every CDR3 protein. Of around 790,000 distinct CDR3 sequences in the sample, more than 40% were seen once. The sequencing sample was made of blood. The receptors shown here come from a man aged 55 to 69 in good health.

The rearrangement links TRBV3-1 to TRBJ2-3; no reliable D call. Looked up from germline, CDR1 is LGHDT and CDR2 is YNNKEL (reference sequence). The ends were cut back, 7 bases at V and 0 bases at J, with 8 bases in the middle. This CDR3 spans 13 amino acids. CDR3 sequence: CASMSSSTDTQYF. CDR3 DNA: TGTGCCAGCATGTCGAGTAGCACAGATACGCAGTATTTT.

This clonotype was found a few times. The rearrangement joins TRBV12-3 or TRBV12-4 to TRBJ1-2; unclear D gene. V shed 3 bases and J shed 2 bases, with 4 bases lying between them. The CDR3 has 12 amino acids. This CDR3 is CASSFDNYGYTF. DNA of the CDR3: TGTGCCAGCAGTTTCGACAACTATGGCTACACCTTC.

The chain is built from TRBV20-1 and TRBJ2-4; TRBD2 aligns across 7 bases. CDR3 length equals 14 residues. Germline CDR1 reads DFQATT; CDR2 reads SNEGSKA (reference sequence). CDR3: CSAGVAGAKNIQYF. In DNA, the CDR3 is TGCAGCGCCGGGGTAGCGGGAGCCAAAAACATTCAGTACTTC.

The J gene is TRBJ2-3, the V gene TRBV6-6; 10 positions match TRBD2. This CDR3 is built from 17 residues. The junction had 9 bases not matched to a gene; V was cut back by 6 bases and J by 0 bases. Germline V gene data show CDR1 as MNHNY and CDR2 as SVGAGI (reference sequence). The DNA for the CDR3 is TGTGCCAGCAGGGGAGCTAGAGCGGGGGGGAGCACAGATACGCAGTATTTT. Its translation: CASRGARAGGSTDTQYF.

The genes are TRBV7-2 and TRBJ1-2; D is undetermined. CDR1 SGHTA and CDR2 FQGNSA come from the germline V gene. CDR3 length: 16 amino acids. The V gene lost 4 bases and the J gene lost 0 bases, with 15 bases spanning the gap. In DNA form, the CDR3 reads TGTGCCAGCAGCTCGCAGGTGGTGGGAACTAACTATGGCTACACCTTC. As protein: CASSSQVVGTNYGYTF.

This clonotype showed up just a few times. V and J are TRBV12-3 or TRBV12-4 and TRBJ2-7; D gene ambiguous. CDR3 length equals 12 residues. V shed 3 bases and J shed 7 bases, with 10 bases lying between them. The CDR3 region is CASSLSSGEQYF. The CDR3 nucleotides are TGTGCCAGCAGTTTGTCCTCCGGGGAGCAGTACTTC.

The table lists this clonotype with a count of one. The chain combines TRBV6-1 with TRBJ2-2, with D possibly TRBD1 on 6 matching bases. Germline CDR1 and CDR2: MNHNS and SASEGT. Trimming took 9 bases from V and 0 from J, leaving 14 bases between them. CDR3 length: 15 amino acids. The CDR3 protein is CASKGRGANTGELFF. Written as DNA, the CDR3 is TGTGCCAGTAAAGGCAGGGGCGCGAACACCGGGGAGCTGTTTTTT.

The chain uses TRBV10-3 and TRBJ2-6, with 12 positions matching TRBD2. The CDR3 is 18 amino acids. Germline values: CDR1 ENHRY, CDR2 SYGVKD. Trimming at V came to 5 bases and at J to 3 bases, leaving 8 bases not matched to a gene. CDR3 sequence (DNA): TGTGCCATCAGTCCAAAACTAGCGGGGGGTTATGGGGCCAACGTCCTGACTTTC. Protein product: CAISPKLAGGYGANVLTF.

This clonotype was picked up a small number of times. V and J are TRBV12-3 or TRBV12-4 and TRBJ2-1, with 10 bases that match TRBD2. The CDR3 is made up of 14 amino acids. Trimming cost V 3 bases and J 9 bases; bases outside gene matches: 5. CDR3 nucleotides: TGTGCCAGCAGTTTGCTAGCGGGGGTGGGTGAGCAGTTCTTC. This sequence encodes CASSLLAGVGEQFF.

This clonotype came up a few times. V is TRBV4-3 and J is TRBJ2-7; TRBD1 agrees at 7 bases. In germline, CDR1 is LGHNA, CDR2 YSLEER. V was clipped by 0 bases and J by 7 bases; unmatched bases: 15. CDR3 length: 17 residues. The CDR3 DNA is TGCGCCAGCAGCCAAGATCGCTTTGAGGGGGCAGGCAGTGAGCAGTACTTC. Translating gives CASSQDRFEGAGSEQYF.

The gene calls are TRBV6-5 and TRBJ1-6; TRBD1 matches 11 bases. V shed 6 bases, J shed 9 bases, and the junction held 10 bases outside the gene matches. This CDR3 is 16 amino acids long. CDR1 and CDR2 from the germline V gene are MNHEY and SVGAGI. CDR3 loop: CASSRRPGTGGSPLHF. CDR3 DNA sequence: TGTGCCAGCAGCCGACGGCCAGGGACAGGGGGTTCACCCCTCCACTTT.

The rearrangement uses TRBV12-3 or TRBV12-4 and TRBJ1-1; no reliable D call. This CDR3 has 13 amino acids. Trimming took off 2 bases at V and 5 bases at J, with 9 bases between the two ends. CDR3 in amino acids: CASSLSTMTEAFF. The DNA of the CDR3 is TGTGCCAGCAGTTTAAGCACCATGACTGAAGCTTTCTTT.

Comments on this clonotype: An end of the junction does not agree with germline; a read error may underlie this. This chain joins TRBV5-6 and TRBJ2-7, with D perhaps matching TRBD2 (6 bases). The J call is uncertain, as TRBJ2-5 better fits the DNA end. Germline loops: CDR1 SGHDT, CDR2 YYEEEE. The CDR3 contains 14 residues. CDR3 amino acids: CTSSETREDGTQYF. The CDR3 DNA is TGTACCAGCAGCGAAACCAGGGAGGACGGGACCCAGTACTTC.

This chain uses TRBV20-1 with TRBJ2-3; 9 bases fit TRBD2. The CDR3 runs 18 residues. CDR1 is DFQATT, CDR2 SNEGSKA, per germline (reference sequence). With V trimmed by 0 bases and J by 1 base, 11 bases remained unmatched. CDR3 amino acids: CSARDPSGGMGGTDTQYF. The CDR3 region has the DNA TGCAGTGCTAGAGATCCCAGCGGGGGGATGGGGGGCACAGATACGCAGTATTTT.

This clonotype was recorded a few times. The genes are TRBV28 and TRBJ1-4; D is undetermined. The germline V and J ends were trimmed by 10 bases and 6 bases, with 12 bases remaining between them. Per the germline V gene, CDR1 is MDHEN and CDR2 is SYDVKM. The CDR3 has 12 residues. CDR3 amino acids: CATEDGDEKLFF. DNA of the CDR3: TGTGCCACCGAGGACGGAGATGAAAAACTGTTTTTT.